A selection of T cell receptor beta chains follows, all from one sample in a study of regulatory T cells in long-lasting Graves disease. TCRdb processed the multiplex PCR reads anew with MiXCR; each CDR3 protein has one entry. The profile shows about 530,000 distinct CDR3 sequences, around 16% of them singletons. These data are also associated with another study on T cells in Graves' hyperthyroidism and ophthalmopathy.

Sequenced here: peripheral blood mononuclear cells (PBMCs), sampled at new diagnosis, from a patient treated with antithyroid drugs. Receptor source: a woman aged 35-65 years with Graves disease. Both conserved end residues are part of each CDR3. D genes are given only for firm matches. Not every row has a clone size; where given, it reads once, few, many or a size class.

length: 13
size: many
J: TRBJ1-1
V: TRBV3-1
D: .
DNA: TGTGCCAGCAGTCGACAGTTATCCACTGAAGCTTTCTTT
CDR3: CASSRQLSTEAFF

length: 18
size: many
J: TRBJ1-3
V: TRBV2
D: .
DNA: TGTGCCAGCAGTGAAAGGGTTGGGGGGCTGCTGGCTGGAAACACCATATATTTT
CDR3: CASSERVGGLLAGNTIYF

length: 13
size: many
J: TRBJ2-3
V: TRBV11-3
D: .
DNA: TGTGCCAGCACTCACGACTCCGGGGATACGCAGTATTTT
CDR3: CASTHDSGDTQYF

length: 14
size: many
J: TRBJ1-6
V: TRBV7-9
D: .
DNA: TGTGCCAGCAGCCTTCAAGGGGATAATTCACCCCTCCACTTT
CDR3: CASSLQGDNSPLHF

length: 12
size: many
J: TRBJ1-1
V: TRBV2
D: .
DNA: TGTGCCAGCAGTGTCAGGAACACTGAAGCTTTCTTT
CDR3: CASSVRNTEAFF

length: 15
size: many
J: TRBJ1-2
V: TRBV7-9
D: .
DNA: TGTGCCAGCAACACCTTAGAGGGATATAACTATGGCTACACCTTC
CDR3: CASNTLEGYNYGYTF

length: 15
size: .
J: TRBJ1-2
V: TRBV6-1
D: .
DNA: TGTGCCAGCAGTGAAGCCCGCCGAGGATGGGATGGCTACACCTTC
CDR3: CASSEARRGWDGYTF

length: 15
size: .
J: TRBJ2-5
V: TRBV4-1
D: TRBD2
DNA: TGCGCCAGCAGCCAAGAGGCTAGCGGGGGACAGACCCAGTACTTC
CDR3: CASSQEASGGQTQYF

length: 16
size: .
J: TRBJ2-3
V: TRBV7-9
D: TRBD2
DNA: TGTGCCAGCAGCTTAAATAGCGGGGGCCGGGTAGATACGCAGTATTTT
CDR3: CASSLNSGGRVDTQYF

length: 14
size: many
J: TRBJ2-1
V: TRBV20-1
D: .
DNA: TGCAGTGCAAACCGGGGGGCCTTCTACAATGAGCAGTTCTTC
CDR3: CSANRGAFYNEQFF

length: 14
size: .
J: TRBJ2-2
V: TRBV30
D: .
DNA: TGTGCCTGGAAGCTGCTCGCGAACACCGGGGAGCTGTTTTTT
CDR3: CAWKLLANTGELFF

length: 14
size: few
J: TRBJ1-1
V: TRBV19
D: TRBD1
DNA: TGTGCCAGTAGTAACCCCAGGACAGGGGTTGAAGCTTTCTTT
CDR3: CASSNPRTGVEAFF

length: 15
size: .
J: TRBJ1-4
V: TRBV6-1
D: .
DNA: TGTGCCAGCAGTGACAGGGCCGGCTTGAGGGAAAAACTGTTTTTT
CDR3: CASSDRAGLREKLFF

length: 16
size: many
J: TRBJ2-1
V: TRBV12-3/TRBV12-4
D: TRBD1
DNA: TGTGCCAGCAGTGCTGGGACAGTTTTTTCCTACAATGAGCAGTTCTTC
CDR3: CASSAGTVFSYNEQFF

length: 14
size: few
J: TRBJ1-3
V: TRBV7-9
D: TRBD1
DNA: TGTGCCAGCAGCGGACAGGTCTCTGGAAACACCATATATTTT
CDR3: CASSGQVSGNTIYF

length: 13
size: .
J: TRBJ1-1
V: TRBV19
D: TRBD1
DNA: TGTGCCAGTAGTATCGGACAGGTCGGGGGAGCTTTCTTT
CDR3: CASSIGQVGGAFF

length: 13
size: many
J: TRBJ1-1
V: TRBV12-3/TRBV12-4
D: .
DNA: TGTGCCAGCAGTTTTCAGATCGCCTCTGAAGCTTTCTTT
CDR3: CASSFQIASEAFF

length: 15
size: many
J: TRBJ1-3
V: TRBV11-2
D: .
DNA: TGTGCCAGCAGCCAGGACGGCAGCTCTGGAAACACCATATATTTT
CDR3: CASSQDGSSGNTIYF

length: 15
size: many
J: TRBJ2-1
V: TRBV6-1
D: TRBD1
DNA: TGTGCCAGCAGCGACCGGGACAGGGGGCACAATGAGCAGTTCTTC
CDR3: CASSDRDRGHNEQFF

length: 12
size: many
J: TRBJ1-1
V: TRBV30
D: .
DNA: TGTGCCTGGAGTGGGGTTAGGACTGAAGCTTTCTTT
CDR3: CAWSGVRTEAFF

length: 15
size: few
J: TRBJ2-3
V: TRBV27
D: TRBD1
DNA: TGTGCCAGCAGTTCCATGGACAGGGATCGAGATACGCAGTATTTT
CDR3: CASSSMDRDRDTQYF

length: 16
size: few
J: TRBJ2-3
V: TRBV5-1
D: TRBD2
DNA: TGCGCCAGCAGCGGGACTAGCGGGGCCCCCACAGATACGCAGTATTTT
CDR3: CASSGTSGAPTDTQYF

length: 14
size: .
J: TRBJ2-5
V: TRBV28
D: .
DNA: TGTGCCAGCAGCTCGCGGGCCCGCCAAGAGACCCAGTACTTC
CDR3: CASSSRARQETQYF

length: 19
size: few
J: TRBJ2-3
V: TRBV5-1
D: .
DNA: TGCGCCAGCAGCTCCTCCAATCGCTCGTCTAGTCACGCCCCAGATACGCAGTATTTT
CDR3: CASSSSNRSSSHAPDTQYF

length: 14
size: many
J: TRBJ2-2
V: TRBV5-4
D: .
DNA: TGTGCCAGCAGCTTGCTCGAGAACACCGGGGAGCTGTTTTTT
CDR3: CASSLLENTGELFF

length: 16
size: few
J: TRBJ2-3
V: TRBV9
D: TRBD1
DNA: TGTGCCAGCAGCCCCGTCTACAGGGGTATAGCAGATACGCAGTATTTT
CDR3: CASSPVYRGIADTQYF

length: 14
size: few
J: TRBJ1-1
V: TRBV4-1
D: .
DNA: TGCGCCAGCAGCCAAGCGATTATGAACACTGAAGCTTTCTTT
CDR3: CASSQAIMNTEAFF

length: 15
size: few
J: TRBJ2-7
V: TRBV27
D: .
DNA: TGTGCCATCCCGTTCCCCGGACAGTTTTCCTACGAGCAGTACTTC
CDR3: CAIPFPGQFSYEQYF

length: 16
size: many
J: TRBJ1-1
V: TRBV18
D: .
DNA: TGTGCCAGCTCGCACCCTCGACAGGCGGAGAACACTGAAGCTTTCTTT
CDR3: CASSHPRQAENTEAFF

length: 15
size: many
J: TRBJ1-3
V: TRBV2
D: .
DNA: TGTGCCAGCAGTGAAAATGTGCTTTCTGGAAACACCATATATTTT
CDR3: CASSENVLSGNTIYF

length: 13
size: once
J: TRBJ2-1
V: TRBV19
D: .
DNA: TGTGCCAGTAGTATAGATCCAGGGAATGAGCAGTTCTTC
CDR3: CASSIDPGNEQFF

length: 17
size: many
J: TRBJ2-5
V: TRBV28
D: TRBD2
DNA: TGTGCCAGCAGTATAGGAAGCCTAGCGGGGGGGCTGGAGACCCAGTACTTC
CDR3: CASSIGSLAGGLETQYF

length: 15
size: few
J: TRBJ1-5
V: TRBV20-1
D: .
DNA: TGCAGTGCTCGGGGGGGGTACTATAGCAATCAGCCCCAGCATTTT
CDR3: CSARGGYYSNQPQHF

length: 16
size: .
J: TRBJ1-6
V: TRBV30
D: TRBD1
DNA: TGTGCCTGGAGAGCAGGACAGGGGGTACTTAATTCACCCCTCCACTTT
CDR3: CAWRAGQGVLNSPLHF

length: 19
size: many
J: TRBJ1-2
V: TRBV27
D: TRBD1
DNA: TGTGCCAGCAGTTCTCTACAGGGGACGGGTTCCAGCCTTTATCGAGGCTACACCTTC
CDR3: CASSSLQGTGSSLYRGYTF

length: 13
size: few
J: TRBJ1-4
V: TRBV20-1
D: TRBD1
DNA: TGCAGTGCTAACCCCAGGGGGGCTGAAAAACTGTTTTTT
CDR3: CSANPRGAEKLFF

length: 14
size: few
J: TRBJ1-3
V: TRBV7-9
D: .
DNA: TGTGCCAGCAGCGCGCTCCAAACTGGAAACACCATATATTTT
CDR3: CASSALQTGNTIYF

length: 16
size: .
J: TRBJ2-2
V: TRBV2
D: TRBD1
DNA: TGTGCCAGCAGTGGCCGGACAGGGGGCCGTTTCGGGGAGCTGTTTTTT
CDR3: CASSGRTGGRFGELFF

length: 15
size: .
J: TRBJ2-2
V: TRBV5-1
D: .
DNA: TGCGCCAGCAGCAACTCCTCCAGGGTTACCGGGGAGCTGTTTTTT
CDR3: CASSNSSRVTGELFF

length: 16
size: many
J: TRBJ1-2
V: TRBV2
D: .
DNA: TGTGCCAGCAGTGAAGCTGGGGCAGACCTTAACTATGGCTACACCTTC
CDR3: CASSEAGADLNYGYTF

length: 14
size: .
J: TRBJ2-1
V: TRBV6-2/TRBV6-3
D: .
DNA: TGTGCCAGCAGTGACCGGACTCGAGGGAATGAGCGGTTCTTC
CDR3: CASSDRTRGNERFF

length: 12
size: few
J: TRBJ1-1
V: TRBV5-1
D: TRBD1
DNA: TGCGCCAGCAGCGCGGCGGGACAGCGGGCTTTCTTT
CDR3: CASSAAGQRAFF

length: 15
size: many
J: TRBJ2-5
V: TRBV28
D: TRBD1
DNA: TGTGCCAGCAGTGACGACAGGGGTGGCCAAGAGACCCAGTACTTC
CDR3: CASSDDRGGQETQYF

length: 14
size: .
J: TRBJ1-2
V: TRBV2
D: TRBD1
DNA: TGTGCCAGCAGTGAACGAACAGGGGCCTATGGCTACACCTTC
CDR3: CASSERTGAYGYTF

length: 17
size: .
J: TRBJ2-1
V: TRBV2
D: TRBD2
DNA: TGTGCCAGCAGCGCGCTGACTAGCGGGGTCTCCTACAATGAGCAGTTCTTC
CDR3: CASSALTSGVSYNEQFF

length: 15
size: .
J: TRBJ2-5
V: TRBV5-1
D: .
DNA: TGCGCCAGCAGCTTGGAGGTGGGGGCCCAAGAGACCCAGTACTTC
CDR3: CASSLEVGAQETQYF

length: 13
size: few
J: TRBJ1-6
V: TRBV6-5
D: .
DNA: TGTGCCAGCAGTTCGGCCGAGGCGGCACCCCTCCACTTT
CDR3: CASSSAEAAPLHF

length: 17
size: .
J: TRBJ2-1
V: TRBV12-5
D: .
DNA: TGTGCTAGTGGGTTGGCCTCTCAGGGTAAAGCCTACAATGAGCAGTTCTTC
CDR3: CASGLASQGKAYNEQFF

length: 13
size: many
J: TRBJ1-5
V: TRBV7-8
D: .
DNA: TGTGCCAGCACCCTACGTGGGAATCAGCCCCAGCATTTT
CDR3: CASTLRGNQPQHF

length: 13
size: many
J: TRBJ2-2
V: TRBV2
D: .
DNA: TGTGCCAGCAGTGAAGAGAACACCGGGGAGCTGTTTTTT
CDR3: CASSEENTGELFF

length: 18
size: many
J: TRBJ2-3
V: TRBV5-1
D: TRBD1
DNA: TGCGCCAGCAGCCTAGAAACTCCCGGGACAGGCAGCACAGATACGCAGTATTTT
CDR3: CASSLETPGTGSTDTQYF

length: 12
size: many
J: TRBJ2-7
V: TRBV20-1
D: .
DNA: TGCAGTGCTAGCCCCGTACTCTACGAGCAGTACTTC
CDR3: CSASPVLYEQYF

length: 15
size: many
J: TRBJ2-1
V: TRBV7-9
D: .
DNA: TGTGCCAGCAGCTCCATGGACGGGGAAGACAATGAGCAGTTCTTC
CDR3: CASSSMDGEDNEQFF

length: 14
size: many
J: TRBJ2-1
V: TRBV20-1
D: TRBD1
DNA: TGCAGTGCTAGGTTACAGGGGGCTCGTAATGAGCAGTTCTTC
CDR3: CSARLQGARNEQFF

length: 15
size: few
J: TRBJ2-5
V: TRBV7-9
D: .
DNA: TGTGCCAGCAGCCAGCAGGGGGGGAGAGTCGAGACCCAGTACTTC
CDR3: CASSQQGGRVETQYF

length: 15
size: many
J: TRBJ1-4
V: TRBV3-1
D: .
DNA: TGTGCCAGCAGCCAAGGTGCCGCAACTAATGAAAAACTGTTTTTT
CDR3: CASSQGAATNEKLFF

length: 14
size: .
J: TRBJ1-3
V: TRBV6-1
D: .
DNA: TGTGCCAGCAGTAAAAGGACTTTTGGAAACACCATATATTTT
CDR3: CASSKRTFGNTIYF